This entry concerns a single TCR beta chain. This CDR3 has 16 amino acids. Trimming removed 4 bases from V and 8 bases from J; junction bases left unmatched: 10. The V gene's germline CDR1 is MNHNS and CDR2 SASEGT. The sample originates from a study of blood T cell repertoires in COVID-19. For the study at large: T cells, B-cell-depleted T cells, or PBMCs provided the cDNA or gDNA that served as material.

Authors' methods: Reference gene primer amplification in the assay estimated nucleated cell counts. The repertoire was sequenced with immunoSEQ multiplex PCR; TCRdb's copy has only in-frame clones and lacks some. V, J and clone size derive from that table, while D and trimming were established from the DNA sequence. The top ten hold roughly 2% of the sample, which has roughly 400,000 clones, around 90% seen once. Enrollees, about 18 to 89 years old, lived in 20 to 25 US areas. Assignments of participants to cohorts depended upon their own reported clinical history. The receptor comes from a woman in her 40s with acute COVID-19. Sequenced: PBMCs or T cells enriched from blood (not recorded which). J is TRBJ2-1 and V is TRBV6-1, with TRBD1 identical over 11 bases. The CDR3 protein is CASSVFVPGQGDEQFF. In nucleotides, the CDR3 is TGTGCCAGCAGTGTCTTCGTCCCGGGACAGGGGGATGAGCAGTTCTTC.